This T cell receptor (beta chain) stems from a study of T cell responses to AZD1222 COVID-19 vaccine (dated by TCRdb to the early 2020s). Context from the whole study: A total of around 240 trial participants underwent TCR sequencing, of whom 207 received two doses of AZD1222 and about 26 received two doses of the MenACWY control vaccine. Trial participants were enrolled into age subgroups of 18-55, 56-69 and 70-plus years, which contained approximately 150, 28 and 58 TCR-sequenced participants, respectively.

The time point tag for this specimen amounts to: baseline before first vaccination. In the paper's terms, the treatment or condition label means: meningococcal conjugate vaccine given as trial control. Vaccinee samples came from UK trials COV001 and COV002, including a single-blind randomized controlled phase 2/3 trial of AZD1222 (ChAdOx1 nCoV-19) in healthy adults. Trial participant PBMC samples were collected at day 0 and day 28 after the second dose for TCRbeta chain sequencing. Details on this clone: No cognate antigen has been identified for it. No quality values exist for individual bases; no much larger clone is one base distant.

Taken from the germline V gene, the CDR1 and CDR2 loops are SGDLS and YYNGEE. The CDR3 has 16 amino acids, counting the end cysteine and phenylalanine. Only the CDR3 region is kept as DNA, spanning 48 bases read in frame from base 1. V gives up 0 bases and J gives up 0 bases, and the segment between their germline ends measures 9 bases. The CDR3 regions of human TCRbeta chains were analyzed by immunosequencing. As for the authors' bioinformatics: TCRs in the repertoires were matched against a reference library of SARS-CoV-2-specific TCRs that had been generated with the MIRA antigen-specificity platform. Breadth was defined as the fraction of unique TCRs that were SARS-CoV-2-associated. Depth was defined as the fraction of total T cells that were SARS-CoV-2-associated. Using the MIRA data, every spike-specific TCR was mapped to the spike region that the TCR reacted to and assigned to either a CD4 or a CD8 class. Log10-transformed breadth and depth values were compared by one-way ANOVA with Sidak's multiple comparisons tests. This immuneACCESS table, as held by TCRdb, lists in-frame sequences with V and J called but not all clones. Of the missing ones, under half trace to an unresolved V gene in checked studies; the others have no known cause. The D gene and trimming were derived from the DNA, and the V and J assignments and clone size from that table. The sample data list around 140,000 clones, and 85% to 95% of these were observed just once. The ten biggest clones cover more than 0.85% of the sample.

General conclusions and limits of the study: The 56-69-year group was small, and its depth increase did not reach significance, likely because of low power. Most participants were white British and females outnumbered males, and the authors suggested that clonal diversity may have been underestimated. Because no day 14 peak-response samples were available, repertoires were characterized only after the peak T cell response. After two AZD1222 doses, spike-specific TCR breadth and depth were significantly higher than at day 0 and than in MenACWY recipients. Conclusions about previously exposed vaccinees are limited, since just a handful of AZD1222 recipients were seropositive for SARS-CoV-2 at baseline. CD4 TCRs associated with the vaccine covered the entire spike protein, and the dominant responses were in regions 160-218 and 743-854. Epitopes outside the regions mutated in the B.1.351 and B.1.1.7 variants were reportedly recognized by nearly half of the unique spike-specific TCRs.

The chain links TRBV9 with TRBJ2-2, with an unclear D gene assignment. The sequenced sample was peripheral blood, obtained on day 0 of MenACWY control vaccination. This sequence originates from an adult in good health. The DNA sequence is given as TGTGCCAGCAGCGTAGAACCGGGCTCGAACACCGGGGAGCTGTTTTTT. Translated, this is CASSVEPGSNTGELFF.